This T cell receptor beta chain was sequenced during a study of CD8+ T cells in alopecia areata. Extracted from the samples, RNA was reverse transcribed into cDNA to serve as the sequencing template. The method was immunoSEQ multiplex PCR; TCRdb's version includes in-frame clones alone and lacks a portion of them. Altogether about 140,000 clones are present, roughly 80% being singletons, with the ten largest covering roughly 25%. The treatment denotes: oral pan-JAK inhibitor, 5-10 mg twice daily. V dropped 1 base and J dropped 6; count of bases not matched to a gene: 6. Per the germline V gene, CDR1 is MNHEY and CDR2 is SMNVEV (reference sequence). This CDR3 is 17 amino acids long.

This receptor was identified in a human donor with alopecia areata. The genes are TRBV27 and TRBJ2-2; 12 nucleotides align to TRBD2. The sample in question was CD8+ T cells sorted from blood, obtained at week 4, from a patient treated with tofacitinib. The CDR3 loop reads CASSLLASGGAPGELFF. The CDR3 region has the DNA TGTGCCAGCAGTTTATTGGCTAGCGGGGGGGCGCCCGGGGAGCTGTTTTTT.